These 28 T cell receptor beta chains were sequenced from one sample in a study of T cells in women clearing cervical HPV infection. Data came from immunoSEQ multiplex PCR; TCRdb stores just in-frame clones and leaves some out. This sample's clone table lists about 46,000 clones. The sequencing sample was made of blood buffy coat. The receptors derive from a woman aged 18 to 75 with a cervical HPV16 infection that either progressed to CIN3+ or cleared (not recorded which).

Of note for this clone: Read coverage stops 3 residues before the CDR3 terminus; the germline J gene supplies the remainder. This chain uses TRBV5-1 with TRBJ2-1, with D perhaps matching TRBD1 (5 bases). Per the germline V gene, CDR1 is SGHRS and CDR2 is YFSETQ. With 4 bases removed from V and 4 bases from J, the gap between germline ends came to 9 bases. There are 13 residues in the CDR3. The chain's CDR3 is CASSPGQYNEQFF. The DNA read from the CDR3 is TGCGCCAGCAGCCCAGGACAATACAATGAG.

Turning to this clone: Read coverage stops 3 residues before the CDR3 terminus; the germline J gene supplies the remainder. J is TRBJ1-6 and V is TRBV30, with TRBD1 identical over 8 bases. Trimming removed 4 bases from V and 5 bases from J; junction bases left unmatched: 7. This CDR3 spans 15 amino acids. The germline V gene has CDR1 GTSNPN and CDR2 SVGIG (reference sequence). This CDR3 is CAWTSGGWDNSPLHF. CDR3 bases read: TGTGCCTGGACTTCAGGGGGCTGGGATAATTCACCC.

On this clone: Read data end 3 residues before the CDR3 end; the end is taken from the germline J gene. The rearrangement joins TRBV10-3 to TRBJ2-7, with D uncertain. The ends were cut back, 3 bases at V and 0 bases at J, with 6 bases in the middle. The CDR3 has 13 residues. The germline CDR1 and CDR2 sequences are ENHRY and SYGVKD. The CDR3 bases that were read are TGTGCCATCAGTGACGTAGACTCCTACGAG. Translating it yields CAISDVDSYE. The complete CDR3 reads CAISDVDSYEQYF.

Notes on this clone: The sequenced fragment ends 3 residues before the CDR3 boundary, so the rest is inferred from the germline J gene. The chain uses TRBV7-9 and TRBJ2-5, with 10 bases lining up with TRBD2. This CDR3 has 14 residues. Germline CDR1 SEHNR, CDR2 FQNEAQ (reference sequence). J gave up 4 bases and V 5 bases, and 4 bases lay outside the gene matches. The CDR3 sequence is CASSQRTSGETQYF. CDR3 bases read: TGTGCCAGCAGCCAGCGGACTAGCGGAGAGACC.

Notes on this clone: The read ends 3 residues before the CDR3 terminus; that terminus is restored from the germline J gene. The V and J genes are TRBV5-1 and TRBJ1-4; D gene unclear. V was cut by 0 bases and J by 7 bases, with 7 bases left in between. The CDR3 is 13 amino acids. CDR1 and CDR2 from the germline V gene are SGHRS and YFSETQ. The DNA read from the CDR3 is TGCGCCAGCAGCTTGGATATTTCTGAAAAA. This codes for CASSLDISEK. The full CDR3 is CASSLDISEKLFF. The full variable domain, its missing parts supplied by reference TRBV5-1 and TRBJ1-4, is KAGVTQTPRYLIKTRGQQVTLSCSPISGHRSVSWYQQTPGQGLQFLFEYFSETQRNKGNFPGRFSGRQFSNSRSEMNVSTLELGDSALYLCASSLDISEKLFFGSGTQLSVL.

Concerning this clone: The read ends 3 residues shy of where the CDR3 ends; the end is completed using the germline J gene. The sample contains more than one DNA sequence encoding this CDR3. V gene TRBV5-1 combines with J gene TRBJ2-3; no clear D. Germline V gene data show CDR1 as SGHRS and CDR2 as YFSETQ. The CDR3 is 13 residues long. V lost 0 bases and J 1 base, leaving 3 bases between the germline ends. CDR3 amino acids: CASSLAGTDTQYF. The sequenced CDR3 bases are TGCGCCAGCAGCTTGGCAGGCACAGATACG.

About this clone itself: The read finishes 3 residues shy of the CDR3 end, and the germline J gene is used to complete it. This chain connects TRBV18 to TRBJ1-5; a weak D match, TRBD1 (5 bases). The CDR3 extends over 15 amino acids. V shed 2 bases and J shed 6 bases, with 14 bases lying between them. CDR1 KGHSH and CDR2 LQKENI come from the germline V gene. The CDR3 loop is CASSPGPGWRQPQHF. CDR3 bases read: TGTGCCAGCTCACCAGGGCCAGGGTGGCGTCAGCCC.

Remarks on this clone: The CDR3 is cut off 3 residues early in the read; its end comes from the germline J gene. This chain uses TRBV18 with TRBJ1-1, with 7 nucleotides matching TRBD1. This CDR3 comprises 15 residues. Germline CDR1 is KGHSH and CDR2 is LQKENI. J was trimmed by 6 bases and V by 5 bases; bases with no gene match: 12. CDR3 protein: CASSDTGAISSEAFF. The sequenced part of the CDR3 DNA is TGTGCCAGCTCAGACACAGGGGCGATCTCCTCTGAA. The full variable domain, rest sourced from reference TRBV18 and TRBJ1-1, is NAGVMQNPRHLVRRRGQEARLRCSPMKGHSHVYWYRQLPEEGLKFMVYLQKENIIDESGMPKERFSAEFPKEGPSILRIQQVVRGDSAAYFCASSDTGAISSEAFFGQGTRLTVV.

About this clone itself: The sequenced fragment ends 3 residues before the CDR3 boundary, so the rest is inferred from the germline J gene. The chain carries TRBV7-3 and TRBJ2-5, with 7 bases fitting TRBD2. The CDR3 extends over 13 amino acids. The junction had 1 base not matched to a gene; V was cut back by 5 bases and J by 1 base. Germline V gene lookup returns CDR1 SGHTA and CDR2 FQGTGA. The CDR3 region is CASSRGVQETQYF. The CDR3 bases that were read are TGTGCCAGCAGCCGGGGGGTCCAAGAGACC.

Worth noting for this clone: The read halts 3 residues ahead of the CDR3 end, with the missing end drawn from the germline J gene. The V gene is TRBV30, the J gene TRBJ1-1; TRBD1 matches at 7 bases. This CDR3 is built from 13 residues. Trimming at V came to 0 bases and at J to 4 bases, leaving 2 bases not matched to a gene. Germline V gives CDR1 GTSNPN, CDR2 SVGIG (reference sequence). CDR3 bases read: TGTGCCTGGAGTGTAGCAGGGGGCACTGAA. Residues: CAWSVAGGTE. The whole CDR3 sequence reads CAWSVAGGTEAFF.

With regard to this clone: The read gets to within 3 residues of the CDR3 end, and the germline J gene fills in the rest. The V gene is TRBV19, the J gene TRBJ2-7; D gene unclear. CDR1 is LNHDA and CDR2 is SQIVND in the germline V gene (reference sequence). V was clipped by 3 bases and J by 5 bases, with 8 bases between them. The CDR3 spans 12 residues. CDR3 DNA, as far as it was read: TGTGCCAGTAGTATGACTTTCAACGAG. This sequence encodes CASSMTFNE. The entire CDR3 protein reads CASSMTFNEQYF. The variable domain in full, with the rest retrieved from reference TRBV19 and TRBJ2-7, is DGGITQSPKYLFRKEGQNVTLSCEQNLNHDAMYWYRQDPGQGLRLIYYSQIVNDFQKGDIAEGYSVSREKKESFPLTVTSAQKNPTAFYLCASSMTFNEQYFGPGTRLTVT.

Concerning this clone itself: The read ends 3 residues before the CDR3 terminus; that terminus is restored from the germline J gene. The chain combines TRBV20-1 with TRBJ2-5; D call uncertain. The CDR3 loop spans 14 amino acids. Germline CDR1 reads DFQATT; CDR2 reads SNEGSKA (reference sequence). Trimming took off 0 bases at V and 1 base at J, with 9 bases between the two ends. The CDR3 bases that were read are TGCAGTGCTAGAGATCCGTCTACCCAAGAGACC. As protein: CSARDPSTQET. The whole CDR3 reads CSARDPSTQETQYF.

Details on this clone: From the germline J gene comes the end of the CDR3, since the read stops 3 residues before it. The rearrangement uses TRBV19 and TRBJ1-1; weak D call: TRBD1 (6 bases). The length of the CDR3 is 15 residues. Germline V lookup: CDR1 LNHDA, CDR2 SQIVND (reference sequence). V shed 3 bases and J shed 6 bases, with 17 bases lying between them. CDR3: CASSIWGRLEAEAFF. Incomplete CDR3 DNA: TGTGCCAGTAGTATTTGGGGGCGCTTGGAAGCTGAA.

In regard to this clone: The read ends 3 residues before the CDR3 terminus; that terminus is restored from the germline J gene. The genes are TRBV20-1 and TRBJ1-2; possibly TRBD1 for D (5 bases). The germline gives CDR1 DFQATT, CDR2 SNEGSKA (reference sequence). Trimming pared 6 bases from V and 3 bases from J, leaving 11 bases between. The CDR3 is 12 residues long. CDR3 amino acids: CSALRGDYGYTF. The covered CDR3 bases are TGCAGTGCCTTAAGAGGGGACTATGGC.

A word on this clone: The read falls 3 residues short of the CDR3 end, and the missing part is taken from the germline J gene. The rearrangement uses TRBV29-1 and TRBJ1-1; 8 positions agree with TRBD1. Germline CDR1 and CDR2: SQVTM and ANQGSEA. This CDR3 region has 11 residues. This CDR3 is CSVHPGGAAFF. The covered CDR3 bases are TGCAGCGTACATCCAGGGGGCGCG. Full variable domain (missing parts from reference TRBV29-1 and TRBJ1-1): SAVISQKPSRDICQRGTSLTIQCQVDSQVTMMFWYRQQPGQSLTLIATANQGSEATYESGFVIDKFPISRPNLTFSTLTVSNMSPEDSSIYLCSVHPGGAAFFGQGTRLTVV.

Details on this clone: The sequence runs out 3 residues before the end of the CDR3; the remainder is reconstructed from the germline J gene. V is TRBV18 and J is TRBJ2-7; TRBD1 aligns across 7 bases. From germline, CDR1 is KGHSH and CDR2 LQKENI. The CDR3 consists of 14 residues. The V gene end was trimmed by 3 bases and the J gene end by 4 bases; junction bases not matched to a gene: 6. Partial CDR3 DNA: TGTGCCAGCTCACCGACAGGGAATTCGTACGAG. Protein product: CASSPTGNSYE. From start to end, the CDR3 is CASSPTGNSYEQYF.

Worth noting for this clone: The read is 3 residues too short to cover the CDR3 end, so that end is filled in from the germline J gene. The chain carries TRBV20-1 and TRBJ1-4; TRBD1 agrees at 9 bases. The ends lost 5 bases at V and 0 bases at J; junction bases unmatched: 7. Per the germline V gene, CDR1 is DFQATT and CDR2 is SNEGSKA (reference sequence). This CDR3 is 16 amino acids long. The CDR3 loop reads CSAGTGITTTNEKLFF. CDR3 DNA (partial): TGCAGTGCTGGGACAGGGATCACTACAACTAATGAAAAA.

With respect to this clone: The CDR3 goes on 3 residues after the read ends, and that part is filled in from the germline J gene. This chain connects TRBV18 to TRBJ2-7; D possibly corresponds to TRBD1 (6 bases). The germline V gene has CDR1 KGHSH and CDR2 LQKENI. V lost 5 bases to trimming and J lost 6 bases, with 17 bases between them. The CDR3 spans 14 residues. The CDR3 sequence is CASSNGQSPGEQYF. The sequenced part of the CDR3 DNA is TGTGCCAGCTCAAATGGACAGTCCCCCGGCGAG.

The CDR3 sequence: CASSYLPPYYEQYF. CDR3 DNA (partial): TGTGCCAGCAGTTACCTTCCCCCGTACTACGAG. The chain employs TRBV6-2 or TRBV6-3 and TRBJ2-7; D remains ambiguous. Read data end 3 residues before the CDR3 end; the end is taken from the germline J gene. There are 14 residues in the CDR3. The V gene's germline CDR1 is MNHEY and CDR2 SVGEGT. V lost 2 bases, J lost 3 bases, and 11 bases lay in between.

As to this clone: The sequence runs out 3 residues before the end of the CDR3; the remainder is reconstructed from the germline J gene. The genes are TRBV10-3 and TRBJ1-4, with D tentatively TRBD1 (5 bases). V was pared by 6 bases and J by 0 bases, with 8 bases between. The CDR3 runs 14 residues. The germline CDR1 and CDR2 sequences are ENHRY and SYGVKD. CDR3 amino acids: CAISPGATNEKLFF. The DNA read from the CDR3 is TGTGCCATCAGCCCGGGGGCAACTAATGAAAAA.

Turning to this clone: The CDR3 end falls 3 residues outside the read, so it is completed with the germline J gene. The chain employs TRBV30 and TRBJ1-2; D is possibly TRBD1 (5 bases). The CDR3 loop spans 13 amino acids. V lost 1 base and J 7 bases, leaving 13 bases between the germline ends. The germline V gene encodes CDR1 GTSNPN and CDR2 SVGIG (reference sequence). CDR3 protein: CAWSGRGWSGYTF. CDR3 DNA (partial): TGTGCCTGGAGTGGAAGGGGCTGGAGTGGC. Based on the CDR3 plus reference TRBV30 and TRBJ1-2, the full variable domain is SQTIHQWPATLVQPVGSPLSLECTVEGTSNPNLYWYRQAAGRGLQLLFYSVGIGQISSEVPQNLSASRPQDRQFILSSKKLLLSDSGFYLCAWSGRGWSGYTFGSGTRLTVV.

A remark on this clone: Sequencing ends 3 residues short of the CDR3 end; the germline J gene provides the rest. This sequence joins TRBV5-5 and TRBJ1-2; 9 bases line up with TRBD1. Germline-derived CDR1 and CDR2 are SGHKS and YYEKEE (reference sequence). The CDR3 is 15 amino acids. V lost 1 base to trimming and J lost 4 bases; unmatched junction nucleotides: 5. The CDR3 loop is CASSLTGGQSYGYTF. The sequenced part of the CDR3 DNA is TGTGCCAGCAGCTTGACAGGGGGCCAAAGCTATGGC.

For this clone: Read sequence stops 3 residues before the CDR3 end, and the germline J gene provides the missing end. The V call is TRBV18, the J call TRBJ2-2; 8 bases align to TRBD1. Unmatched junction bases numbered 5, after V lost 1 base and J lost 7 bases. CDR1 KGHSH and CDR2 LQKENI come from the germline V gene. The CDR3 loop spans 15 amino acids. The CDR3 DNA, read in part, is TGTGCCAGCTCACCACGGGACAGGCGGGGCGGGGAG. It yields the protein CASSPRDRRGGE. The whole CDR3 protein is CASSPRDRRGGELFF.

Worth noting for this clone: The read terminates 3 residues before the CDR3 end, so the remaining end is supplied by the germline J gene. The V call is TRBV7-3, the J call TRBJ2-1, with D maybe TRBD2 (7 bases). CDR1 is SGHTA and CDR2 is FQGTGA in the germline V gene. The V and J ends lost 3 bases and 7 bases respectively, with 19 bases between them. This CDR3 is built from 16 residues. The CDR3 spells CASSFNGAGALNEQFF. The sequenced part of the CDR3 DNA is TGTGCCAGCAGCTTCAACGGTGCGGGGGCCTTAAATGAG.

As to this clone: The read ends 3 residues shy of where the CDR3 ends; the end is completed using the germline J gene. The chain employs TRBV7-6 and TRBJ2-7; TRBD1 matches at 8 bases. From germline, CDR1 is SGHVS and CDR2 FNYEAQ. V was clipped by 3 bases and J by 2 bases; unmatched bases: 6. The CDR3 covers 15 residues. CDR3 DNA (partial): TGTGCCAGCAGCTTGGGGCAGACAGGGGCCTACGAG. Encoded protein: CASSLGQTGAYE. The whole CDR3 reads CASSLGQTGAYEQYF.

Worth noting for this clone: One end of the junction varies from germline; a read error may be responsible. Read coverage stops 3 residues before the CDR3 terminus; the germline J gene supplies the remainder. In the same sample, other DNA sequences code for this CDR3. This chain joins TRBV29-1 and TRBJ1-3; 9 nucleotides match TRBD1. CDR3 length equals 13 residues. The germline gives CDR1 SQVTM, CDR2 ANQGSEA. Partial CDR3 DNA: TGCAGCGTTGAAGAGGGACAGGGAAACACA. As protein: CSVEEGQGNT. The full CDR3 reads CSVEEGQGNTIYF.

Comment on this clone: The read halts 3 residues ahead of the CDR3 end, with the missing end drawn from the germline J gene. The rearrangement uses TRBV7-2 and TRBJ2-7, with 9 bases lining up with TRBD1. From germline, CDR1 is SGHTA and CDR2 FQGNSA. The CDR3 consists of 14 residues. Germline trimming cut 5 bases from V and 5 bases from J; bases unmatched to any gene: 7. The CDR3 region is CASSPWTGADEQYF. The sequenced part of the CDR3 DNA is TGTGCCAGCAGCCCGTGGACAGGGGCTGACGAG.

In regard to this clone: The read stops 3 residues short of the end of the CDR3; the missing end is completed from the germline J gene. The V and J genes are TRBV19 and TRBJ2-3, with 11 bases lining up with TRBD2. Germline assignment: CDR1 LNHDA and CDR2 SQIVND (reference sequence). This CDR3 contains 15 residues. Trimming removed 5 bases from V and 1 base from J; junction bases left unmatched: 2. The chain's CDR3 is CASSAGLAGTDTQYF. Incomplete CDR3 DNA: TGTGCCAGTAGTGCGGGACTAGCGGGCACAGATACG. The full variable domain, with the rest looked up from reference TRBV19 and TRBJ2-3, is DGGITQSPKYLFRKEGQNVTLSCEQNLNHDAMYWYRQDPGQGLRLIYYSQIVNDFQKGDIAEGYSVSREKKESFPLTVTSAQKNPTAFYLCASSAGLAGTDTQYFGPGTRLTVL.